This passage covers 24 T cell receptor beta chains from one sample sequenced in a study of blood T cell repertoires in COVID-19. Only in-frame clones appear in the TCRdb table, and some are missing; sequencing was by immunoSEQ multiplex PCR. The sample includes fewer than 450,000 clones, more than 70% of them seen just once. The source material was peripheral blood. These receptors were taken from a woman aged 45-65 years with COVID-19, enrolled during active disease.

The rearrangement joins TRBV7-9 to TRBJ1-3; 10 bases fit TRBD1. The CDR3 runs to 12 residues. The germline V gene encodes CDR1 SEHNR and CDR2 FQNEAQ (reference sequence). With V trimmed by 3 bases and J by 10 bases, 0 bases remained unmatched. The CDR3 loop reads CASSLDRGTIYF. The CDR3, as DNA: TGTGCCAGCAGCTTGGACAGGGGGACCATATATTTT.

This clone was seen only a few times. Here the CDR3 reads CSVEDLGANYGYTF. The CDR3 region has the DNA TGCAGCGTTGAAGATCTAGGAGCTAACTATGGCTACACCTTC. The chain couples TRBV29-1 to TRBJ1-2; D uncertain. Deletions cut 0 bases from V and 0 bases from J, with 8 bases between. Germline lookup yields CDR1 SQVTM and CDR2 ANQGSEA. The CDR3 totals 14 residues.

The V and J genes are TRBV24-1 and TRBJ2-3, with D possibly matching TRBD1 (5 bases). This CDR3 has 15 amino acids. Germline CDR1 KGHDR, CDR2 SFDVKD. The V and J ends lost 3 bases and 9 bases respectively, with 18 bases between them. The CDR3 here is CATSDPSRAGQTQYF. The CDR3 nucleotides read TGTGCCACCAGTGATCCGAGTAGGGCAGGGCAAACGCAGTATTTT.

This chain joins TRBV2 and TRBJ1-2, with TRBD1 matching 9 bases. CDR1 and CDR2 from the germline V gene are SNHLY and FYNNEI. The CDR3 runs to 13 residues. Unmatched junction bases numbered 8, after V lost 6 bases and J lost 9 bases. For the CDR3, the DNA is TGTGCCAGCAGCGGGACAGGGTGGGACAGCTACACCTTC. Its translation is CASSGTGWDSYTF.

V is TRBV28 and J is TRBJ2-2; tentatively, D is TRBD2 (6 bases). V lost 7 bases and J lost 0, with 15 bases in between. CDR3 length equals 16 residues. Germline CDR1 and CDR2: MDHEN and SYDVKM. Here the CDR3 reads CASTPPGGSNTGELFF. The CDR3 DNA reads as TGTGCCAGCACCCCCCCCGGGGGATCGAACACCGGGGAGCTGTTTTTT.

The CDR3 is CASSPVGRVTNEKLFF. Here the CDR3 DNA reads TGTGCCAGCAGCCCGGTGGGTCGGGTAACTAATGAAAAACTGTTTTTT. This chain joins TRBV5-5 and TRBJ1-4; D remains unclear. V shed 4 bases and J shed 1 base, with 14 bases lying between them. The germline CDR1 and CDR2 sequences are SGHKS and YYEKEE (reference sequence). The CDR3 consists of 16 residues. The entire variable domain, with the rest obtained from reference TRBV5-5 and TRBJ1-4, is as follows: DAGVTQSPTHLIKTRGQQVTLRCSPISGHKSVSWYQQVLGQGPQFIFQYYEKEERGRGNFPDRFSARQFPNYSSELNVNALLLGDSALYLCASSPVGRVTNEKLFFGSGTQLSVL.

The chain employs TRBV25-1 and TRBJ1-5; TRBD1 matches 10 bases. The CDR3 length is 15 residues. Germline V gene lookup returns CDR1 MGHDK and CDR2 SYGVNS. V lost 5 bases, J lost 6 bases, and 7 bases stayed unmatched. CDR3 amino acids: CASSPRGTGVQPQHF. The CDR3 DNA sequence: TGTGCCAGCAGTCCCCGGGGGACAGGGGTTCAGCCCCAGCATTTT.

The gene calls are TRBV2 and TRBJ1-1; D is undetermined. The ends were cut back, 4 bases at V and 3 bases at J, with 12 bases in the middle. The CDR3 has 14 residues. CDR1 is SNHLY, CDR2 FYNNEI, per germline. In nucleotides, the CDR3 is TGTGCCAGCAGTGTATATTCGAGGTACACTGAAGCTTTCTTT. Protein product: CASSVYSRYTEAFF.

The chain carries TRBV7-3 and TRBJ2-1; a possible D gene is TRBD2 (6 bases). The ends were cut back, 4 bases at V and 3 bases at J, with 16 bases in the middle. In germline, CDR1 is SGHTA, CDR2 FQGTGA. The CDR3 runs to 16 residues. The CDR3 loop reads CASSSRPGDNYNEQFF. CDR3 in DNA: TGTGCCAGCAGCTCCCGGCCGGGGGATAACTACAATGAGCAGTTCTTC. The full variable domain, with the rest looked up from reference TRBV7-3 and TRBJ2-1, is GAGVSQTPSNKVTEKGKYVELRCDPISGHTALYWYRQSLGQGPEFLIYFQGTGAADDSGLPNDRFFAVRPEGSVSTLKIQRTERGDSAVYLCASSSRPGDNYNEQFFGPGTRLTVL.

This sequence joins TRBV10-3 and TRBJ1-4; a weak D match, TRBD1 (5 bases). The CDR3 has 12 residues. The V gene's germline CDR1 is ENHRY and CDR2 SYGVKD. With 8 bases removed from V and 8 bases from J, the gap between germline ends came to 12 bases. The CDR3 is CAIRDSGEKLFF. CDR3 sequence (DNA): TGTGCCATCCGGGACTCAGGGGAAAAACTGTTTTTT.

The chain carries TRBV10-1 and TRBJ2-1; the D is unclear. V lost 0 bases and J lost 0, with 9 bases in between. Germline V gene sequence: CDR1 WNHNN, CDR2 SYGVQD (reference sequence). The CDR3 contains 16 residues. This chain's CDR3 is CASSESLTHSYNEQFF. CDR3 DNA sequence: TGCGCCAGCAGTGAGTCACTCACCCACTCCTACAATGAGCAGTTCTTC.

The V call is TRBV5-4, the J call TRBJ2-1; 13 nucleotides agree with TRBD2. The ends lost 6 bases at V and 8 bases at J; junction bases unmatched: 17. Germline assignment: CDR1 SGHNT and CDR2 YYREEE (reference sequence). CDR3 length: 18 residues. The CDR3 is CASIPRDTRLAGGYEQFF. The CDR3 region has the DNA TGTGCCAGCATCCCTCGAGACACCAGACTAGCGGGGGGCTATGAGCAGTTCTTC.

V and J are TRBV9 and TRBJ1-1; D call uncertain. The CDR3 spans 14 residues. CDR1 is SGDLS, CDR2 YYNGEE, per germline. With 4 bases removed from V and 6 bases from J, the gap between germline ends came to 16 bases. The CDR3 protein is CASSPRGPGAEAFF. CDR3 nucleotide sequence: TGTGCCAGCAGCCCTCGCGGACCCGGGGCTGAAGCTTTCTTT. Filled out from reference TRBV9 and TRBJ1-1, the complete variable domain reads DSGVTQTPKHLITATGQRVTLRCSPRSGDLSVYWYQQSLDQGLQFLIQYYNGEERAKGNILERFSAQQFPDLHSELNLSSLELGDSALYFCASSPRGPGAEAFFGQGTRLTVV.

The chain couples TRBV7-2 to TRBJ2-7, with a tentative D call TRBD2 (5 bases). This CDR3 contains 14 residues. The V end lost 5 bases, the J end lost 6 bases, and 17 bases lay between the germline ends. Germline CDR1 SGHTA, CDR2 FQGNSA. Here the CDR3 reads CASSPEVVSPEQYF. Written as DNA, the CDR3 is TGTGCCAGCAGCCCGGAGGTAGTAAGTCCCGAGCAGTACTTC.

This clone was counted a few times. The junction departs from germline at one end; a sequencing error may be responsible. The sample carries other DNA sequences with the same CDR3. The rearrangement uses TRBV5-4 and TRBJ2-7; 9 nucleotides agree with TRBD1. The CDR3 runs 14 residues. The V gene's germline CDR1 is SGHNT and CDR2 YYREEE (reference sequence). The CDR3 loop is CASSLDRGIYEQYF. In DNA form, the CDR3 reads TGTGCCAGCAGTTTGGACAGGGGAATCTACGAGCAGTACTTC.

The J gene is TRBJ1-2, the V gene TRBV30, with a tentative D call TRBD1 (6 bases). Germline V lookup: CDR1 GTSNPN, CDR2 SVGIG (reference sequence). The CDR3 loop spans 13 amino acids. Trimming pared 3 bases from V and 3 bases from J, leaving 11 bases between. The CDR3 nucleotides read TGTGCCTGGAGCGCAGGGGAATACTATGGCTACACCTTC. Its protein is CAWSAGEYYGYTF.

V and J are TRBV19 and TRBJ1-6; TRBD1 agrees at 9 bases. Germline V gene lookup returns CDR1 LNHDA and CDR2 SQIVND (reference sequence). V lost 10 bases and J lost 1; bases outside the gene matches: 8. The CDR3 runs to 16 residues. CDR3 DNA: TGTGCCACCAGGGACAGGGTTTCATCCTATAATTCACCCCTCCACTTT. This codes for CATRDRVSSYNSPLHF.

The V gene is TRBV7-9, the J gene TRBJ1-4, with D uncertain. CDR3 length: 12 amino acids. Germline CDR1 reads SEHNR; CDR2 reads FQNEAQ (reference sequence). The V end was cut by 5 bases, the J end by 12 bases, with 13 bases between. CDR3 sequence: CASSPSAGELFF. The CDR3 nucleotides read TGTGCCAGCAGCCCTTCGGCCGGGGAACTGTTTTTT. The whole variable domain, filled in from reference TRBV7-9 and TRBJ1-4, reads DTGVSQNPRHKITKRGQNVTFRCDPISEHNRLYWYRQTLGQGPEFLTYFQNEAQLEKSRLLSDRFSAERPKGSFSTLEIQRTEQGDSAMYLCASSPSAGELFFGSGTQLSVL.

CDR3 protein: CASSLRDRERGETQYF. The CDR3 DNA reads TGTGCCAGCAGCCTAAGGGACAGGGAGAGAGGAGAGACCCAGTACTTC. V gene TRBV11-2 combines with J gene TRBJ2-5, with 9 positions matching TRBD1. This CDR3 comprises 16 residues. The germline V gene has CDR1 SGHAT and CDR2 FQNNGV. V lost 5 bases to trimming and J lost 4 bases; unmatched junction nucleotides: 11. Together with reference TRBV11-2 and TRBJ2-5, the CDR3 gives the full variable domain: EAGVAQSPRYKIIEKRQSVAFWCNPISGHATLYWYQQILGQGPKLLIQFQNNGVVDDSQLPKDRFSAERLKGVDSTLKIQPAKLEDSAVYLCASSLRDRERGETQYFGPGTRLLVL.

A remark on this clone: The sample contains more than one DNA sequence encoding this CDR3. The rearrangement joins TRBV19 to TRBJ2-3, with no clear D. CDR3 length: 11 amino acids. Trimming took 3 bases from V and 4 from J, leaving 2 bases between them. The germline V gene encodes CDR1 LNHDA and CDR2 SQIVND (reference sequence). The CDR3 loop reads CASSIADTQYF. In DNA form, the CDR3 reads TGTGCCAGTAGTATCGCAGATACGCAGTATTTT. Variable domain in full (rest from reference TRBV19 and TRBJ2-3): DGGITQSPKYLFRKEGQNVTLSCEQNLNHDAMYWYRQDPGQGLRLIYYSQIVNDFQKGDIAEGYSVSREKKESFPLTVTSAQKNPTAFYLCASSIADTQYFGPGTRLTVL.

The chain uses TRBV19 and TRBJ1-1; TRBD1 matches 11 bases. Germline V gives CDR1 LNHDA, CDR2 SQIVND (reference sequence). The CDR3 consists of 13 residues. The ends lost 3 bases at V and 11 bases at J; junction bases unmatched: 5. For the CDR3, the DNA is TGTGCCAGTAGTATCGGACAGGGGGCGTGGGCTTTCTTT. Its protein is CASSIGQGAWAFF.

The chain uses TRBV5-1 and TRBJ2-5, with a possible D match to TRBD1 (5 bases). In germline, CDR1 is SGHRS, CDR2 YFSETQ. V was pared by 4 bases and J by 6 bases, with 13 bases between. The CDR3 extends over 13 amino acids. The DNA for the CDR3 is TGCGCCAGCAGCCTTGACAGCGATCAGACCCAGTACTTC. Amino acid sequence: CASSLDSDQTQYF.

CDR3 sequence: CASTIQGDGQPQHF. In DNA form, the CDR3 reads TGTGCCAGTACCATACAGGGGGACGGCCAGCCCCAGCATTTT. The chain joins TRBV19 to TRBJ1-5; 8 bases align to TRBD1. The CDR3 contains 14 residues. Germline CDR1 LNHDA, CDR2 SQIVND (reference sequence). After removal of 7 bases from V and 7 bases from J, the junction contained 9 bases not matched to a gene.

The chain employs TRBV5-4 and TRBJ1-2, with 8 bases lining up with TRBD1. The CDR3 contains 13 residues. Trimming cost V 3 bases and J 4 bases; bases outside gene matches: 2. Germline V CDR1 and CDR2: SGHNT, YYREEE (reference sequence). CDR3 loop: CASSSDRGYGYTF. As DNA, the CDR3 is TGTGCCAGCAGCTCCGACAGGGGCTATGGCTACACCTTC.